This TCR beta chain was sequenced during a study of Graves' ophthalmopathy and Graves' hyperthyroidism. Amplified TCR beta CDR3 regions were obtained using RNA transcripts as template. In the first round, RT-PCR was carried out with HTBI primers, and a multiplex PCR formed the second round. TCRdb used MiXCR to reprocess the multiplex PCR reads, holding one entry per CDR3 protein. The sample has approximately 1.2 million distinct CDR3 sequences, about 36% seen once; the top ten hold roughly 11%. No donor had other autoimmune disease, uncontrolled infection, pregnancy or lactation. The CDR3 runs 15 residues. V shed 2 bases, J shed 5 bases, and the junction held 10 bases outside the gene matches. Per the germline V gene, CDR1 is SQVTM and CDR2 is ANQGSEA.

The source of this sequence is an adult man with Graves' hyperthyroidism. What was sequenced was peripheral blood or thyroid tissue (not recorded which). The chain carries TRBV29-1 and TRBJ2-5, with 8 bases aligning to TRBD2. CDR3 sequence reads: CSVEPVAGMGETQYF. The CDR3 DNA reads TGCAGCGTTGAACCCGTAGCGGGAATGGGGGAGACCCAGTACTTC.